This T cell receptor (beta chain) was identified during a study of CD8 T cells in ankylosing spondylitis. Findings of the study overall: Disease-linked clones reportedly concentrated significantly in matched ankylosing spondylitis synovial fluid. A TCR beta motif of 7 to 9 highly homologous variants seemed to mark ankylosing spondylitis blood.

One entry per CDR3 protein, called by TCRdb with MiXCR from the 5' RACE reads. The repertoire has about 220,000 distinct CDR3 sequences, 15% to 20% of them found once; the top ten carry about 42%. CDR1 and CDR2 from the germline V gene are SGHAT and FQNNGV. V gave up 6 bases and J gave up 4 bases, with 12 bases separating them. The CDR3 spans 13 residues. Remarks on this clonotype: The antigen remains unidentified.

The chain couples TRBV11-2 to TRBJ1-1, with no clear D. Sequencing was performed on blood, either unsorted or a sorted T cell fraction (not recorded which). The TCR originated in a male donor with ankylosing spondylitis. The CDR3, as DNA: TGTGCCAGCAGAGACTCGTTGGGCACTGAAGCTTTCTTT. Translating it yields CASRDSLGTEAFF.